This TCR beta chain was sequenced for a study of cytomegalovirus exposure and HLA in healthy donors. Overall study: An early data release held 80 million or so unique TCRs from HLA-typed donors.

In germline, CDR1 is SQVTM, CDR2 ANQGSEA. Trimming took 7 bases from V and 0 from J; bases not matched to a gene: 5. This CDR3 is built from 17 residues. Vbeta (60) and Jbeta (13) primers were used in the PCR. Sequencing used immunoSEQ multiplex PCR; TCRdb keeps in-frame clones, though not all of them. The sample contains about 140,000 clones, around 75% of which appear only once. The gene calls are TRBV29-1 and TRBJ2-2; 16 nucleotides agree with TRBD2. The source is a man aged 18 to 35 in good health and CMV-seropositive. Material for sequencing was PBMCs. The CDR3 spells CSGSGTSGRANTGELFF. The CDR3 DNA is TGCAGCGGGTCCGGGACTAGCGGGAGGGCGAACACCGGGGAGCTGTTTTTT.